The entry that follows covers one TCR beta chain sequence. TCRdb's table, derived via immunoSEQ multiplex PCR, lists solely in-frame clones and lacks some. The sample has roughly 60,000 clones; about 91% are singletons. This sample stems from a study of cytomegalovirus exposure and HLA in healthy donors. The V end lost 4 bases, the J end lost 3 bases, and 16 bases lay between the germline ends. Germline V gives CDR1 MGHRA, CDR2 YSYEKL. The CDR3 extends over 15 amino acids. This sequence originates from a woman aged 25-40 years in good health and CMV-seronegative. This chain connects TRBV4-1 to TRBJ2-7; possibly TRBD2 for D (5 bases). Input material: PBMCs. CDR3 protein: CASSRAEGTSYEQYF. The DNA of the CDR3 is TGCGCCAGCAGCCGGGCCGAGGGTACGAGCTACGAGCAGTACTTC.